The source of this T cell receptor beta chain is a study of CD4+ T cells in melanoma. Method: immunoSEQ multiplex PCR; TCRdb's copy keeps in-frame clones and lacks some. The data contain roughly 120,000 clones, around 92% of them seen just once; the ten biggest clones take up about 3.3%. Deletions cut 2 bases from V and 2 bases from J, with 10 bases between. Germline CDR1 and CDR2: SNHLY and FYNNEI. CDR3 length: 15 amino acids. This TCR was recovered from a human donor with melanoma. The material sequenced was peripheral blood. The V gene is TRBV2, the J gene TRBJ1-5; D uncertain. CDR3 sequence reads: CASSELKGGNQPQHF. CDR3 DNA sequence: TGTGCCAGCAGTGAATTGAAGGGCGGCAATCAGCCCCAGCATTTT.